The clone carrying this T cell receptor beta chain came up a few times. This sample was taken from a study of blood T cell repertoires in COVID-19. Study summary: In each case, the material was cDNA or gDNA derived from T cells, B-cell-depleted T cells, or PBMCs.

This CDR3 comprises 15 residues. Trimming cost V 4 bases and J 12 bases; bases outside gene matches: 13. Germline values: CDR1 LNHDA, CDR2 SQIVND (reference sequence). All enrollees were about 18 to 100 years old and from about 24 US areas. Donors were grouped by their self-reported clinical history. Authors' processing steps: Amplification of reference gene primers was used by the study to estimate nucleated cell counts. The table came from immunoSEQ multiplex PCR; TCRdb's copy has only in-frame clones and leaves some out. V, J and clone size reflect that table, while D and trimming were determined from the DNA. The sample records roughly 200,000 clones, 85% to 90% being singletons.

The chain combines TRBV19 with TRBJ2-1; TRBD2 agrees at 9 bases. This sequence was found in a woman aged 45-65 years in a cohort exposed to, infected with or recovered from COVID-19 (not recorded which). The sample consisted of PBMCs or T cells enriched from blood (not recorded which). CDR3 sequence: CASSKVGTSPPLQFF. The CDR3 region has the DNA TGTGCCAGTAGTAAGGTAGGGACTAGCCCGCCATTGCAGTTCTTC.